Below, 13 T cell receptor beta chains from the same sample are listed, as sequenced in a study of technical replicates of blood from a few donors. This table comes from immunoSEQ multiplex PCR, and its TCRdb copy is limited to in-frame clones, with some not included. The sample includes approximately 69,000 clones, roughly 88% of them seen just once. The sample was PBMCs. Source of these receptors: a human donor in good health. Some clones in this sample may be carry-over from other donors' samples.

The V call is TRBV4-2, the J call TRBJ2-7, with TRBD2 identical over 9 bases. There are 16 residues in the CDR3. V gave up 1 base and J gave up 4 bases; unmatched junction bases: 8. Per the germline V gene, CDR1 is LGHNA and CDR2 is YNFKEQ. The CDR3 nucleotides are TGTGCCAGCAGCCAAGGATCGGCAGCGGGAGGTTACGAGCAGTACTTC. Amino acid sequence: CASSQGSAAGGYEQYF.

V usage is TRBV5-8 and J usage is TRBJ2-3; 13 bases are shared with TRBD2. V trimming: 4 bases; J trimming: 4 bases; junction bases outside the gene matches: 9. The CDR3 contains 17 residues. In germline, CDR1 is SGHTS, CDR2 YDEGEE. The CDR3 nucleotides are TGTGCCAGCAGCCGAACTTGGACTAGCGGGAGTTCAGATACGCAGTATTTT. Encoded protein: CASSRTWTSGSSDTQYF.

V is TRBV7-2 and J is TRBJ2-7; D perhaps matches TRBD2 (6 bases). Trimming shortened V by 5 bases and J by 1 base, and 12 bases separated the two germline ends. This CDR3 comprises 14 residues. The V gene's germline CDR1 is SGHTA and CDR2 FQGNSA. The CDR3 coding sequence is TGTGCCAGCAGCGCAGATGGAGGGTCCTACGAGCAGTACTTC. Translating gives CASSADGGSYEQYF.

This clone was observed once. The CDR3 is CASSNDRSNTGELFF. CDR3 coding DNA: TGTGCCAGCAGTAACGACAGATCGAACACCGGGGAGCTGTTTTTT. The V and J genes are TRBV6-5 and TRBJ2-2; a possible D gene is TRBD1 (5 bases). V was clipped by 5 bases and J by 0 bases, with 10 bases between them. In germline, CDR1 is MNHEY, CDR2 SVGAGI. The CDR3 consists of 15 residues.

The genes are TRBV29-1 and TRBJ2-2; 9 bases map to TRBD1. Germline V gives CDR1 SQVTM, CDR2 ANQGSEA. V dropped 7 bases and J dropped 4; count of bases not matched to a gene: 7. This CDR3 is 14 amino acids long. CDR3 coding DNA: TGCAGCGCCACCGGGACAGGGAGCACCGGGGAGCTGTTTTTT. Amino acids: CSATGTGSTGELFF.

This clone showed up just a few times. The chain links TRBV7-2 to TRBJ1-4; 9 bases fit TRBD1. The CDR3 contains 14 residues. V dropped 5 bases and J dropped 3; count of bases not matched to a gene: 1. Germline V CDR1 and CDR2: SGHTA, FQGNSA. Here the CDR3 reads CASSRDRANEKLFF. Here the CDR3 DNA reads TGTGCCAGCAGCCGGGACAGGGCTAATGAAAAACTGTTTTTT.

This clone was seen only once. The chain carries TRBV15 and TRBJ1-4; D may be TRBD1 (5 bases). The germline V gene has CDR1 LNHNV and CDR2 YYDKDF (reference sequence). This CDR3 spans 15 amino acids. Trimming left V 6 bases short and J 8 bases short, with 19 bases between. This chain's CDR3 is CATRKQGSEVEKLFF. The DNA of the CDR3 is TGTGCCACCAGAAAGCAGGGTAGTGAGGTCGAAAAACTGTTTTTT.

The rearrangement uses TRBV5-4 and TRBJ1-4, with 7 bases lining up with TRBD1. Germline assignment: CDR1 SGHNT and CDR2 YYREEE (reference sequence). After removal of 7 bases from V and 1 base from J, the junction contained 7 bases not matched to a gene. There are 15 residues in the CDR3. CDR3 amino acids: CASGRYRGTNEKLFF. As DNA, the CDR3 is TGTGCCAGCGGAAGATACAGGGGAACTAATGAAAAACTGTTTTTT.

The genes are TRBV7-8 and TRBJ2-5, with D tentatively TRBD2 (6 bases). The CDR3 totals 16 residues. V lost 4 bases to trimming and J lost 0 bases, with 15 bases between them. CDR1 and CDR2 from the germline V gene are SGHVS and FQNEAQ. CDR3: CASSSKRGGYQETQYF. For the CDR3, the DNA is TGTGCCAGCAGCTCAAAGAGAGGAGGGTACCAAGAGACCCAGTACTTC.

This chain connects TRBV15 to TRBJ1-1; TRBD1 might be the D (5 bases). Germline V lookup: CDR1 LNHNV, CDR2 YYDKDF (reference sequence). The V end lost 2 bases, the J end lost 1 base, and 11 bases lay between the germline ends. The CDR3 is 15 amino acids. DNA for the CDR3: TGTGCCACCAGCAGAAAACGGGGGTGGAACACTGAAGCTTTCTTT. Translating gives CATSRKRGWNTEAFF. The full variable domain, its missing parts supplied by reference TRBV15 and TRBJ1-1, is DAMVIQNPRYQVTQFGKPVTLSCSQTLNHNVMYWYQQKSSQAPKLLFHYYDKDFNNEADTPDNFQSRRPNTSFCFLDIRSPGLGDTAMYLCATSRKRGWNTEAFFGQGTRLTVV.

For this clone: The same CDR3 also results from other DNA sequences found in this sample. This chain links TRBV9 with TRBJ2-3, with D possibly being TRBD1 (6 bases). V was trimmed by 0 bases and J by 2 bases, leaving 10 bases between them. This CDR3 comprises 15 residues. Germline lookup yields CDR1 SGDLS and CDR2 YYNGEE. The CDR3 DNA follows: TGTGCCAGCAGCGTAGTGGCAGGGGACACAGATACGCAGTATTTT. It encodes CASSVVAGDTDTQYF.

The V and J genes are TRBV7-2 and TRBJ2-1; D possibly corresponds to TRBD1 (6 bases). This CDR3 spans 14 amino acids. Trimming shortened V by 6 bases and J by 7 bases, and 16 bases separated the two germline ends. In germline, CDR1 is SGHTA, CDR2 FQGNSA. This CDR3 is CASSLANRANEQFF. The CDR3, as DNA: TGTGCCAGCAGTCTAGCTAACAGGGCTAATGAGCAGTTCTTC.

The CDR3 protein is CASSSFRGAWDSPLHF. CDR3 sequence (DNA): TGTGCCAGCAGTTCCTTTCGTGGGGCTTGGGATTCACCCCTCCACTTT. The V call is TRBV6-5, the J call TRBJ1-6, with a weak D call TRBD1 (5 bases). CDR1 is MNHEY and CDR2 is SVGAGI in the germline V gene. The CDR3 spans 16 residues. V was pared by 4 bases and J by 8 bases, with 18 bases between.